Listed here is a single T cell receptor beta chain. Its antigen is as yet unknown. This record comes from a study of beta chain features in type 1 diabetes. Study conclusions and caveats: Among patients, naive, central memory and Treg TCRB repertoires appeared more similar than among healthy donors. Patients with Type 1 diabetes showed moderately but significantly shorter TCRB CDR3s in all four CD4+ subsets.

cDNA synthesis used the whole RNA isolate, giving expressed TCRB sequences. Method: immunoSEQ multiplex PCR; TCRdb's copy keeps in-frame clones and lacks some. The repertoire holds 130,000 to 150,000 clones, with under 60% as singletons. The sequence was collected from a man between 18 and 35 years old in good health. Specimen: Tregs from blood.

The CDR3 sequence: CASSVRYGTGGRNQPQHF. The CDR3 DNA follows: TGTGCCAGCAGTGTAAGGTATGGGACAGGGGGGAGGAATCAGCCCCAGCATTTT. The rearrangement links TRBV6-1 to TRBJ1-5; 11 nucleotides agree with TRBD1. The CDR3 has 18 amino acids. Per germline, CDR1 MNHNS and CDR2 SASEGT. Trimming at V came to 4 bases and at J to 4 bases, leaving 12 bases not matched to a gene.